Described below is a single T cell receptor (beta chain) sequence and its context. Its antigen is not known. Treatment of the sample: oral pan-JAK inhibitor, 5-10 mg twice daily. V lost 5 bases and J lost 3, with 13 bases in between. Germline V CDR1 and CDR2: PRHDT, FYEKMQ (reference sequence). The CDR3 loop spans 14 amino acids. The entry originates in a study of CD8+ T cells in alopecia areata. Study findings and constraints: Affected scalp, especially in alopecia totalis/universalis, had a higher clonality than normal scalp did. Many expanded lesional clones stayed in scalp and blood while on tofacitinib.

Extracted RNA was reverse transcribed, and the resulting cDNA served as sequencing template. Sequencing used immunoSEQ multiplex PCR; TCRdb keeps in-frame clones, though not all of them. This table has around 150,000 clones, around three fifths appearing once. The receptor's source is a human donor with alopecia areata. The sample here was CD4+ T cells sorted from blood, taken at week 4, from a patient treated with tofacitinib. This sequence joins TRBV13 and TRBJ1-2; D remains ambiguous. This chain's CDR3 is CASSRRGLDYGYTF. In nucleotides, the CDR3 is TGTGCCAGCAGCCGACGAGGGTTGGACTATGGCTACACCTTC.